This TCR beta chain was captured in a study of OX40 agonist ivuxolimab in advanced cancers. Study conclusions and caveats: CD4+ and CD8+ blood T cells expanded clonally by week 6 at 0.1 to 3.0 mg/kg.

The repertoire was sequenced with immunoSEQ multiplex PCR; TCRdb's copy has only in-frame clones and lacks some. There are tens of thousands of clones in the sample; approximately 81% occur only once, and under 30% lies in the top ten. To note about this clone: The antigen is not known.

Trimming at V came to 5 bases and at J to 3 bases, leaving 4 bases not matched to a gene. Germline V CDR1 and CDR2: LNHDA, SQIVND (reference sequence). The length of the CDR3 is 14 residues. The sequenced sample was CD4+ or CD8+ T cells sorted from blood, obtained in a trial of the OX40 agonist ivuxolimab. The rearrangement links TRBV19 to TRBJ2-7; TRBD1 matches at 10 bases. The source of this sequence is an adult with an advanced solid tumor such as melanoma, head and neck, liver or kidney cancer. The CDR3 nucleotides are TGTGCCAGTAGTCCCGGACAGGGGGACTACGAGCAGTACTTC. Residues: CASSPGQGDYEQYF.